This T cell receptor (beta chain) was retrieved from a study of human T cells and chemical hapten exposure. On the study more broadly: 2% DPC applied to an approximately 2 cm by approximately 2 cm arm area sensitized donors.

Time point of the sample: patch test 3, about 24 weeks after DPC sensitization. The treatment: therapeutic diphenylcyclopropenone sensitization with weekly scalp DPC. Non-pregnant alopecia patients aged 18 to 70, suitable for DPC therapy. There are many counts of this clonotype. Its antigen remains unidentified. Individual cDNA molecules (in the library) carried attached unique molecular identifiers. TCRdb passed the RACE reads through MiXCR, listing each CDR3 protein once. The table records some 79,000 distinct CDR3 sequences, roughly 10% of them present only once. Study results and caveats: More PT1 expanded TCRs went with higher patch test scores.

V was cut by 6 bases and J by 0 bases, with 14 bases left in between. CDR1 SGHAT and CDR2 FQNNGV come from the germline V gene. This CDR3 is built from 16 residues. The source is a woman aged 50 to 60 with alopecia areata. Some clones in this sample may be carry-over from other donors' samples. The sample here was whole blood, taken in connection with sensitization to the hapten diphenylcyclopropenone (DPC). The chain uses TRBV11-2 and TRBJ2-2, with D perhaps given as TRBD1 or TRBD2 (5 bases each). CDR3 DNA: TGTGCCAGCAGTTCGCCGGGACGCGCGAACACCGGGGAGCTGTTTTTT. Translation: CASSSPGRANTGELFF.